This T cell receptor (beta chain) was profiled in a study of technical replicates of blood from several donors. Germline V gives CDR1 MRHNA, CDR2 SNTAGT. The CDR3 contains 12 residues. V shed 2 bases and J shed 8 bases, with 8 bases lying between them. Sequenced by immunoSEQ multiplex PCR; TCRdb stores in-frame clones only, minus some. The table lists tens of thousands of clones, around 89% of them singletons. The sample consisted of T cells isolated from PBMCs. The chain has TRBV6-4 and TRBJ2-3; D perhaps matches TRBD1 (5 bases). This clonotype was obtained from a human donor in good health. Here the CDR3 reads CASSDGAGTQYF. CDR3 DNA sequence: TGTGCCAGCAGTGACGGGGCAGGTACGCAGTATTTT.